The 8 T cell receptor beta chains reported below all come from one sample, sequenced in a study of T cells in Graves' hyperthyroidism and ophthalmopathy. Authors of the study amplified TCR beta CDR3 regions from RNA transcripts. With the HTBI primer set, the TCR CDR3 went through a first round of RT-PCR. MiXCR was run by TCRdb on the multiplex PCR reads, yielding one entry per CDR3 protein. The data contain hundreds of thousands of distinct CDR3 sequences, about 45% of them singletons. Sequenced sample: peripheral blood or thyroid tissue (not recorded which). These receptors originate from an adult man with Graves' disease, either hyperthyroidism or ophthalmopathy (not recorded which).

This clonotype was seen many times. The chain joins TRBV12-3 or TRBV12-4 to TRBJ1-4; perhaps TRBD1 as D (5 bases). This CDR3 comprises 14 residues. Trimming shortened V by 4 bases and J by 7 bases, and 13 bases separated the two germline ends. CDR3 residues: CASSWAGRTEKLFF. The DNA for the CDR3 is TGTGCCAGCAGTTGGGCAGGGAGAACTGAAAAACTGTTTTTT.

The V and J genes are TRBV29-1 and TRBJ2-6, with 7 bases aligning to TRBD2. The CDR3 has 19 residues. Germline CDR1 SQVTM, CDR2 ANQGSEA. The V and J ends lost 4 bases and 0 bases, in that order; junction bases with no gene match: 15. Here the CDR3 DNA reads TGCAGCGTTGCCCTTCCTTCCGGGACTATGAGCTCTGGGGCCAACGTCCTGACTTTC. Its translation: CSVALPSGTMSSGANVLTF.

This clonotype was counted many times. V and J are TRBV14 and TRBJ1-3; D not resolved. V gave up 1 base and J gave up 0 bases, with 4 bases separating them. The germline V gene encodes CDR1 SGHDN and CDR2 FVKESK. The CDR3 runs to 14 residues. The CDR3 here is CASSQVLSGNTIYF. The CDR3 DNA is TGTGCCAGCAGCCAAGTGCTCTCTGGAAACACCATATATTTT.

The V and J genes are TRBV24-1 and TRBJ2-5; D remains unclear. Germline-derived CDR1 and CDR2 are KGHDR and SFDVKD. This CDR3 comprises 13 residues. Trimming took off 6 bases at V and 5 bases at J, with 12 bases between the two ends. This chain's CDR3 is CATSTGEGETQYF. CDR3 nucleotides: TGTGCCACCAGTACCGGTGAAGGGGAGACCCAGTACTTC.

The gene calls are TRBV24-1 and TRBJ1-1; TRBD1 agrees at 11 bases. The CDR3 totals 16 residues. V lost 3 bases and J lost 3; bases outside the gene matches: 5. CDR1 and CDR2 from the germline V gene are KGHDR and SFDVKD. The CDR3 protein is CATSDAPGQGDTEAFF. Here the CDR3 DNA reads TGTGCCACCAGTGATGCTCCGGGACAGGGGGACACTGAAGCTTTCTTT.

This rearrangement joins TRBV6-1 to TRBJ1-2, with D tentatively TRBD1 (6 bases). Germline V gene sequence: CDR1 MNHNS, CDR2 SASEGT. The CDR3 spans 14 residues. V was pared by 6 bases and J by 7 bases, with 18 bases between. CDR3 DNA sequence: TGTGCCAGCAGAGACCAACAGGGACCTTTTGGCTACACCTTC. Translating gives CASRDQQGPFGYTF.

The rearrangement joins TRBV7-9 to TRBJ1-5; TRBD1 matches 8 bases. The germline V gene has CDR1 SEHNR and CDR2 FQNEAQ (reference sequence). The CDR3 has 15 residues. J lost 6 bases, V lost 6 bases, and 10 bases had no gene match. The chain's CDR3 is CASSSTGGSVQPQHF. CDR3 DNA sequence: TGTGCCAGCAGTTCTACAGGGGGTTCGGTTCAGCCCCAGCATTTT. Full variable domain (missing parts from reference TRBV7-9 and TRBJ1-5): DTGVSQNPRHKITKRGQNVTFRCDPISEHNRLYWYRQTLGQGPEFLTYFQNEAQLEKSRLLSDRFSAERPKGSFSTLEIQRTEQGDSAMYLCASSSTGGSVQPQHFGDGTRLSIL.

J is TRBJ1-1 and V is TRBV7-9, with TRBD1 matching 8 bases. V dropped 0 bases and J dropped 5; count of bases not matched to a gene: 8. This CDR3 contains 16 residues. Looked up from germline, CDR1 is SEHNR and CDR2 is FQNEAQ (reference sequence). The CDR3 DNA is TGTGCCAGCAGCTTAGCGCGTGACAGGGGAGGGACTGAAGCTTTCTTT. Protein product: CASSLARDRGGTEAFF.